The entry that follows covers one T cell receptor beta chain sequence. The germline V gene encodes CDR1 MDHEN and CDR2 SYDVKM. After removal of 3 bases from V and 3 bases from J, the junction contained 10 bases not matched to a gene. CDR3 length: 17 residues. The data were taken from a study of blood T cell repertoires in COVID-19. Clones were sequenced by immunoSEQ multiplex PCR, and TCRdb holds only the in-frame ones, with some missing. The table records tens of thousands of clones, about four fifths of them present only once. The TCR sequence derives from a man of 80 years or more with acute or convalescent COVID-19. The sample comprised peripheral blood. This chain joins TRBV28 and TRBJ2-2, with 7 bases aligning to TRBD2. CDR3 sequence: CASSFFGGGRYTGELFF. DNA of the CDR3: TGTGCCAGCAGTTTTTTCGGGGGAGGGCGGTACACCGGGGAGCTGTTTTTT.